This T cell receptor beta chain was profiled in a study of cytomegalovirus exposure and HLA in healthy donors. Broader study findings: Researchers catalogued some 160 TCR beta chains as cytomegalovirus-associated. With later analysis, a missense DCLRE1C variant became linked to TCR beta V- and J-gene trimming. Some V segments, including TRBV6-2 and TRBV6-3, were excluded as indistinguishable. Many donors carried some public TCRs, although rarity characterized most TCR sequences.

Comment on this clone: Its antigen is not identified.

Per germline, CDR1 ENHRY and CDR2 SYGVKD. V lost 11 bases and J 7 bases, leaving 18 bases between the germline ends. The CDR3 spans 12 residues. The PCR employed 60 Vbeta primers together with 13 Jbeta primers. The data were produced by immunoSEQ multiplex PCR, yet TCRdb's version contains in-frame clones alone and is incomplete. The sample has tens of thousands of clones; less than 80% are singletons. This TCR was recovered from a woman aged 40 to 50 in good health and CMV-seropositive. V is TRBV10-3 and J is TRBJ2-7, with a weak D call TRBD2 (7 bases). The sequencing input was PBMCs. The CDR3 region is CASEGGAGEQYF. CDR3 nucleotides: TGTGCCTCGGAAGGGGGGGCGGGTGAGCAGTACTTC.